This TCR beta chain was recorded in a study of response to subunit inactivated influenza vaccine. The CDR3 contains 12 residues. Between the trimmed V and J ends, which lost 6 bases and 6 bases, there was a span of 9 bases. TCRdb re-called the RT-PCR reads through MiXCR, storing one row per CDR3 protein. The sample lists over 400,000 distinct CDR3 sequences, 10% to 15% occurring once. This clonotype was seen many times. This sample comprised PBMCs from blood, obtained 35 to 45 days after vaccination. J is TRBJ2-4 and V is TRBV12-3 or TRBV12-4; D remains ambiguous. The source of this sequence is a man aged 50 to 59 who received an inactivated influenza vaccine. The CDR3 coding sequence is TGTGCCAGCAGCTTGGACGGAAACATTCAGTACTTC. This codes for CASSLDGNIQYF.